These 10 T cell receptor beta chains were all obtained from the same sample, sequenced in a study of T-cell memory formation after mild COVID-19. In TCRdb, the 5' RACE reads were re-called with MiXCR into one record per CDR3 protein. This table has approximately 50,000 distinct CDR3 sequences, 12% appearing once. Specimen: PBMCs or a T cell subset sorted from them (not recorded which). These receptors were taken from a man between 18 and 35 years old who had mild COVID-19 (a few samples of this study predate the infection). Cell type and time point are not known.

This clonotype was recorded many times. In nucleotides, the CDR3 is TGCAGCGTTGAAGAAAGCGGGGGCAATCAGCCCCAGCATTTT. Protein: CSVEESGGNQPQHF. This chain connects TRBV29-1 to TRBJ1-5; D call uncertain. The CDR3 is made up of 14 amino acids. Germline V gene data show CDR1 as SQVTM and CDR2 as ANQGSEA. Trimming removed 0 bases at V and 2 bases at J, with 8 bases between.

This clonotype was counted between two and nine times. The chain has TRBV27 and TRBJ2-7; perhaps TRBD1 as D (6 bases). The CDR3 is made up of 13 amino acids. Germline CDR1 reads MNHEY; CDR2 reads SMNVEV (reference sequence). V was trimmed by 4 bases and J by 7 bases, leaving 14 bases between them. The CDR3 protein is CASSYVKGQEQYV. The CDR3 nucleotides are TGTGCCAGCAGTTATGTGAAGGGACAAGAGCAGTACGTC.

This clonotype was observed a handful of times. The V and J genes are TRBV7-2 and TRBJ2-1; tentatively, D is TRBD2 (7 bases). V lost 2 bases to trimming and J lost 2 bases, with 13 bases between them. The CDR3 sequence is 16 residues long. The germline gives CDR1 SGHTA, CDR2 FQGNSA. CDR3 loop: CASSLWAGAPYNEQFF. DNA of the CDR3: TGTGCCAGCAGCTTATGGGCGGGGGCGCCCTACAATGAGCAGTTCTTC.

The chain carries TRBV6-8 and TRBJ2-7; D possibly corresponds to TRBD1 (6 bases). CDR3 size: 14 residues. With 7 bases removed from V and 2 bases from J, the gap between germline ends came to 15 bases. Germline assignment: CDR1 MNHGY and CDR2 SAAAGT. This CDR3 reads CASKEDRRTYEQYF. The DNA for the CDR3 is TGTGCCAGCAAAGAGGACAGACGAACCTACGAGCAGTACTTC.

This chain uses TRBV7-8 with TRBJ2-4, with 15 bases aligning to TRBD2. V was pared by 2 bases and J by 8 bases, with 10 bases of the junction left unmatched. The CDR3 runs to 18 residues. CDR1 and CDR2 (germline): SGHVS, FQNEAQ. CDR3 sequence reads: CASSLRGTSGGSRDIQYF. The CDR3 region has the DNA TGTGCCAGCAGCTTACGCGGGACTAGCGGGGGGAGCAGGGACATTCAGTACTTC.

The chain has TRBV2 and TRBJ1-1; D uncertain. CDR3 length equals 14 residues. The V and J ends lost 6 bases and 0 bases respectively, with 11 bases between them. Germline CDR1 SNHLY, CDR2 FYNNEI. The DNA of the CDR3 is TGTGCCAGCAGAGGCAGTGACATGAACACTGAAGCTTTCTTT. The encoded protein is CASRGSDMNTEAFF.

This clonotype came up a few times. The V call is TRBV18, the J call TRBJ1-1; D remains ambiguous. This CDR3 spans 14 amino acids. Germline V CDR1 and CDR2: KGHSH, LQKENI. Trimming pared 2 bases from V and 3 bases from J, leaving 10 bases between. The CDR3 loop reads CASSPISGDTEAFF. The CDR3 coding sequence is TGTGCCAGCTCACCAATATCTGGGGACACTGAAGCTTTCTTT.

This clonotype was counted only a few times. The chain combines TRBV5-6 with TRBJ1-4; 8 bases fit TRBD1. J was trimmed by 4 bases and V by 2 bases; bases with no gene match: 4. Per germline, CDR1 SGHDT and CDR2 YYEEEE. The CDR3 covers 15 residues. The CDR3 bases are TGTGCCAGCAGCTTCCGGGACAGGCTTAATGAAAAACTGTTTTTT. Residues: CASSFRDRLNEKLFF. The full variable domain, rest sourced from reference TRBV5-6 and TRBJ1-4, is DAGVTQSPTHLIKTRGQQVTLRCSPKSGHDTVSWYQQALGQGPQFIFQYYEEEERQRGNFPDRFSGHQFPNYSSELNVNALLLGDSALYLCASSFRDRLNEKLFFGSGTQLSVL.

The chain is built from TRBV28 and TRBJ2-6, with TRBD1 as a possible D gene (5 bases). The CDR3 loop spans 14 amino acids. Germline V CDR1 and CDR2: MDHEN, SYDVKM. The V end was cut by 4 bases, the J end by 1 base, with 5 bases between. CDR3 nucleotide sequence: TGTGCCAGCAGTTCAGGGTCTGGGGCCAACGTCCTGACTTTC. Amino acids: CASSSGSGANVLTF.

The genes are TRBV5-1 and TRBJ1-2; 9 positions agree with TRBD1. The germline CDR1 and CDR2 sequences are SGHRS and YFSETQ. Unmatched junction bases numbered 3, after V lost 7 bases and J lost 2 bases. This CDR3 contains 13 residues. The CDR3 sequence is CASGTGLNYGYTF. In DNA, the CDR3 is TGCGCCAGCGGGACAGGGCTCAACTATGGCTACACCTTC.